This T cell receptor (beta chain) was profiled in a study of cytomegalovirus exposure and HLA in healthy donors. Study overall: The 600 to 800 first-cohort repertoires shared a platform with the approximately 120 validation repertoires, as reported in a later analysis. Overall study results and limits: Subsequent analysis of the roughly 120 validation repertoires found a tendency for first-cohort TCR clusters to co-occur. Both high specificity and high sensitivity reportedly marked the classifier's diagnosis of cytomegalovirus status. Whilst most TCR sequences proved rare, a subset of public TCRs occurred across many donors.

Trimming cost V 0 bases and J 7 bases; bases outside gene matches: 11. The CDR3 runs to 18 residues. Germline V gives CDR1 SGHAT, CDR2 FQNNGV. Measured with immunoSEQ multiplex PCR; TCRdb has only the in-frame clones, and not every one. The sample carries roughly 43,000 clones, around nine tenths recorded once. About this clone: Its antigen is undetermined.

The sequenced sample consisted of PBMCs. The source is a man younger than 35 in good health and CMV-seronegative. The chain recombines TRBV11-2 with TRBJ2-1; TRBD2 matches at 11 bases. In nucleotides, the CDR3 is TGTGCCAGCAGCTTAGATGGGGTAGCGGGAGGGGGTCTGAATGAGCAGTTCTTC. Translated, it gives CASSLDGVAGGGLNEQFF.